The 7 T cell receptor beta chains listed next were all sequenced from one sample in a study of memory CD4+ T cells and cytomegalovirus serostatus. Sequenced by immunoSEQ multiplex PCR; TCRdb stores in-frame clones only, minus some. The sample has 45,000 to 55,000 clones, 78% seen once; the top ten hold approximately 0.7%. The sort gate was single viable CD3+CD4+CD8-CD45RO+ cells for memory CD4+ T cells. Source material: memory CD4+ T cells from blood. The receptors were sampled from an adult in good health and CMV-seronegative.

The V gene is TRBV28, the J gene TRBJ2-7; the match to TRBD2 covers 10 bases. The V gene's germline CDR1 is MDHEN and CDR2 SYDVKM. The V gene end was trimmed by 3 bases and the J gene end by 2 bases; junction bases not matched to a gene: 4. The CDR3 consists of 15 residues. The chain's CDR3 is CASSFALAGAYEQYF. CDR3 nucleotides: TGTGCCAGCAGTTTCGCTCTAGCGGGGGCCTACGAGCAGTACTTC.

The V call is TRBV19, the J call TRBJ1-5; TRBD1 agrees at 7 bases. V dropped 6 bases and J dropped 0; count of bases not matched to a gene: 8. CDR1 is LNHDA, CDR2 SQIVND, per germline (reference sequence). The CDR3 covers 16 residues. The CDR3 loop is CASRLLYRGSNQPQHF. The CDR3 nucleotides read TGTGCCAGTAGACTACTTTACAGGGGTAGCAATCAGCCCCAGCATTTT.

The chain uses TRBV6-1 and TRBJ1-6; 8 nucleotides align to TRBD1. V shed 5 bases and J 4 bases; nucleotides not matched to a gene: 4. This CDR3 contains 15 residues. The germline V gene has CDR1 MNHNS and CDR2 SASEGT. Written as DNA, the CDR3 is TGTGCCAGCAGTACCGGGACAGGTTATAATTCACCCCTCCACTTT. It is translated as CASSTGTGYNSPLHF.

This clone has only a few counts. The J gene is TRBJ1-1, the V gene TRBV27; D might be TRBD1 (5 bases). The V end was cut by 5 bases, the J end by 1 base, with 14 bases between. The germline gives CDR1 MNHEY, CDR2 SMNVEV (reference sequence). CDR3 size: 15 residues. The CDR3 is CASSQGRTANTEAFF. The CDR3 coding sequence is TGTGCCAGCAGTCAGGGACGTACGGCGAACACTGAAGCTTTCTTT.

This clone has more than one count but fewer than ten. The CDR3 protein is CASSLGGDTEAFF. In DNA, the CDR3 is TGCGCCAGCAGCCTGGGTGGGGACACTGAAGCTTTCTTT. The rearrangement links TRBV5-1 to TRBJ1-1; D unresolved. The CDR3 is 13 residues long. V lost 4 bases to trimming and J lost 3 bases, with 10 bases between them. CDR1 is SGHRS, CDR2 YFSETQ, per germline.

The CDR3 sequence is CASSRGYTGELFF. DNA of the CDR3: TGTGCCAGCAGCAGGGGGTACACCGGGGAGCTGTTTTTT. This chain joins TRBV9 and TRBJ2-2, with D perhaps TRBD1 (6 bases). V dropped 4 bases and J dropped 3 bases, with 7 bases sitting between them. From germline, CDR1 is SGDLS and CDR2 YYNGEE. CDR3 length: 13 amino acids. Variable domain in full (rest from reference TRBV9 and TRBJ2-2): DSGVTQTPKHLITATGQRVTLRCSPRSGDLSVYWYQQSLDQGLQFLIQYYNGEERAKGNILERFSAQQFPDLHSELNLSSLELGDSALYFCASSRGYTGELFFGEGSRLTVL.

V usage is TRBV5-1 and J usage is TRBJ2-3; tentative D call: TRBD1 (6 bases). V dropped 4 bases and J dropped 2 bases, with 14 bases sitting between them. CDR1 and CDR2 (germline): SGHRS, YFSETQ. The CDR3 is made up of 15 amino acids. CDR3 nucleotide sequence: TGCGCCAGCAGCCGGGATGGGGGCTACACAGATACGCAGTATTTT. Translated, it gives CASSRDGGYTDTQYF.